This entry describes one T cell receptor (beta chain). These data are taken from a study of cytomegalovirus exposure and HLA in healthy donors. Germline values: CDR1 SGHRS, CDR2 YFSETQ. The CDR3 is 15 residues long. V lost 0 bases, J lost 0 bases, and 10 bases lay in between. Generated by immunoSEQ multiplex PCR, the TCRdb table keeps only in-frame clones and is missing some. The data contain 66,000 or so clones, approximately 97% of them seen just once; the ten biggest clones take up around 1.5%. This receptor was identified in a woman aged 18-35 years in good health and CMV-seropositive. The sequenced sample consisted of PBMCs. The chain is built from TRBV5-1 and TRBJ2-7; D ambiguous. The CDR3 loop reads CASSLVVGSSYEQYF. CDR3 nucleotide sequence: TGCGCCAGCAGCTTGGTGGTTGGCTCCTCCTACGAGCAGTACTTC.